Below, 17 T cell receptor beta chains from the same sample are listed, as sequenced in a study of cytomegalovirus exposure and HLA in healthy donors. The primer mix had 60 Vbeta and 13 Jbeta primers. Measured with immunoSEQ multiplex PCR; TCRdb has only the in-frame clones, and not every one. The sample holds over 100,000 clones, about 80% seen once. Material: PBMCs. The receptor set was obtained from a woman aged 50 to 60 in good health and CMV-seropositive.

The rearrangement links TRBV4-1 to TRBJ1-1, with D possibly matching TRBD1 (5 bases). Germline V lookup: CDR1 MGHRA, CDR2 YSYEKL. Trimming took 0 bases from V and 0 from J, leaving 17 bases between them. CDR3 size: 18 residues. The CDR3 region has the DNA TGCGCCAGCAGCCAAGATATCACCCGTTGGGGGGTGAACACTGAAGCTTTCTTT. Translating gives CASSQDITRWGVNTEAFF.

The chain combines TRBV7-3 with TRBJ1-1, with TRBD1 as a possible D gene (5 bases). The germline V gene has CDR1 SGHTA and CDR2 FQGTGA. V lost 5 bases, J lost 5 bases, and 18 bases lay in between. This CDR3 has 15 amino acids. The DNA of the CDR3 is TGTGCCAGCAGCCAAAACGGACTGGGGGGGACTGAAGCTTTCTTT. Translated, it gives CASSQNGLGGTEAFF.

The chain recombines TRBV28 with TRBJ1-4; 8 nucleotides align to TRBD1. This CDR3 contains 14 residues. Germline loops: CDR1 MDHEN, CDR2 SYDVKM. The V gene end was trimmed by 6 bases and the J gene end by 8 bases; junction bases not matched to a gene: 8. CDR3: CASRPRGRGEKLFF. CDR3 DNA: TGTGCCAGCAGGCCCAGGGGGCGTGGGGAAAAACTGTTTTTT.

There are a few counts of this clone. The chain carries TRBV27 and TRBJ2-3, with D tentatively TRBD1 (6 bases). The V end was cut by 2 bases, the J end by 5 bases, with 26 bases between. This CDR3 is 19 amino acids long. Germline V gene data show CDR1 as MNHEY and CDR2 as SMNVEV (reference sequence). CDR3: CASSLGPNGQLNVRDTQYF. Written as DNA, the CDR3 is TGTGCCAGCAGTTTAGGTCCAAACGGACAGTTAAATGTCAGAGATACGCAGTATTTT.

The CDR3 DNA sequence: TGTGCCAGCAGCTCCCAACTAGGGGGCGAGCAGTACTTC. Protein sequence: CASSSQLGGEQYF. The chain uses TRBV7-3 and TRBJ2-7; D is possibly TRBD1 (6 bases). The CDR3 length is 13 residues. CDR1 is SGHTA and CDR2 is FQGTGA in the germline V gene. Trimming left V 4 bases short and J 6 bases short, with 13 bases between.

This rearrangement joins TRBV5-5 to TRBJ1-2, with a tentative D call TRBD1 (6 bases). Per the germline V gene, CDR1 is SGHKS and CDR2 is YYEKEE (reference sequence). The CDR3 runs to 14 residues. Trimming removed 3 bases at V and 7 bases at J, with 16 bases between. The CDR3, as DNA: TGTGCCAGCAGCTCGACAGGCGCTGGTGGTGGCTACACCTTC. Translation: CASSSTGAGGGYTF.

This chain connects TRBV6-6 to TRBJ2-7; 10 nucleotides line up with TRBD1. The CDR3 extends over 15 amino acids. With V trimmed by 5 bases and J by 4 bases, 8 bases remained unmatched. CDR1 and CDR2 (germline): MNHNY, SVGAGI (reference sequence). CDR3 region: CASSDWGTGAYEQYF. The CDR3 coding sequence is TGTGCCAGCAGTGACTGGGGGACAGGGGCATACGAGCAGTACTTC.

On this clone: Relative to the germline gene, one junction end is altered; a read error may explain this. V usage is TRBV2 and J usage is TRBJ2-4; tentative D call: TRBD1 (6 bases). The CDR3 is 13 residues long. CDR1 is SNHLY and CDR2 is FYNNEI in the germline V gene. The CDR3 reads CASSEYRENSQYF. CDR3 nucleotides: TGTGCCAGCAGTGAATACAGGGAAAACAGTCAGTACTTC.

The chain couples TRBV10-3 to TRBJ1-5; TRBD1 is a possible D gene (5 bases). Germline loops: CDR1 ENHRY, CDR2 SYGVKD. The CDR3 runs 14 residues. V was pared by 2 bases and J by 4 bases, with 9 bases between. The CDR3 region is CAISEGNRNQPQHF. As DNA, the CDR3 is TGTGCCATCAGTGAGGGAAACAGGAATCAGCCCCAGCATTTT.

V gene TRBV5-4 combines with J gene TRBJ2-6, with D possibly being TRBD1 (6 bases). The CDR3 totals 15 residues. Per germline, CDR1 SGHNT and CDR2 YYREEE (reference sequence). The V end was cut by 6 bases, the J end by 3 bases, with 13 bases between. CDR3 in DNA: TGTGCCAGCAAACCGTCAGGGGATGGGGCCAACGTCCTGACTTTC. Protein sequence: CASKPSGDGANVLTF.

V is TRBV5-5 and J is TRBJ1-5; a weak D match, TRBD1 (5 bases). Per the germline V gene, CDR1 is SGHKS and CDR2 is YYEKEE (reference sequence). Trimming removed 4 bases at V and 2 bases at J, with 10 bases between. This CDR3 contains 14 residues. In nucleotides, the CDR3 is TGTGCCAGCAGCCCAGGGATGGGCAATCAGCCCCAGCATTTT. Encoded protein: CASSPGMGNQPQHF.

Comment on this clone: Within the sample, other DNA sequences also encode this same CDR3. V is TRBV9 and J is TRBJ2-5; D unclear. The germline gives CDR1 SGDLS, CDR2 YYNGEE. CDR3 length equals 13 residues. V lost 1 base and J lost 2, with 6 bases in between. The CDR3 DNA reads as TGTGCCAGCAGCGTAAACACACAAGAGACCCAGTACTTC. Protein product: CASSVNTQETQYF.

The CDR3 DNA is TGTGCCAGCAGCCGGTCAGGGGGCATGTCACCCCTCCACTTT. This gives the protein CASSRSGGMSPLHF. V is TRBV7-6 and J is TRBJ1-6, with TRBD1 identical over 8 bases. The CDR3 consists of 14 residues. The germline gives CDR1 SGHVS, CDR2 FNYEAQ. The ends lost 5 bases at V and 10 bases at J; junction bases unmatched: 7. Combining the CDR3 with reference TRBV7-6 and TRBJ1-6 gives the whole variable domain GAGVSQSPRYKVTKRGQDVALRCDPISGHVSLYWYRQALGQGPEFLTYFNYEAQQDKSGLPNDRFSAERPEGSISTLTIQRTEQRDSAMYRCASSRSGGMSPLHFGNGTRLTVT.

The J gene is TRBJ2-1, the V gene TRBV9; the D gene is possibly TRBD1 (6 bases). Germline loops: CDR1 SGDLS, CDR2 YYNGEE. The CDR3 runs to 19 residues. Between the trimmed V and J ends, which lost 0 bases and 6 bases, there was a span of 25 bases. The DNA for the CDR3 is TGTGCCAGCAGCGTAGACCCGTGGGCTAACAGGGAACTGGGCAATGAGCAGTTCTTC. Translated: CASSVDPWANRELGNEQFF.

This clone has just a few counts. The gene calls are TRBV6-6 and TRBJ1-5, with D perhaps matching TRBD1 (5 bases). From germline, CDR1 is MNHNY and CDR2 SVGAGI (reference sequence). This CDR3 has 10 residues. The V end lost 8 bases, the J end lost 7 bases, and 6 bases lay between the germline ends. CDR3 sequence reads: CASGAQPQHF. CDR3 in DNA: TGTGCCAGCGGGGCGCAGCCCCAGCATTTT.

This clone has a single count. V usage is TRBV29-1 and J usage is TRBJ2-4; a weak D match, TRBD2 (5 bases). The ends were cut back, 1 base at V and 12 bases at J, with 19 bases in the middle. This CDR3 is built from 14 residues. CDR1 is SQVTM and CDR2 is ANQGSEA in the germline V gene. The CDR3 nucleotides read TGCAGCGTTGAAGGACCGAGGGAGTTGAGTGGTCAGTACTTC. This sequence encodes CSVEGPRELSGQYF.

Of note for this clone: One end of the junction is discordant with germline, which a read error may explain. V gene TRBV7-9 combines with J gene TRBJ1-1; D not resolved. CDR3 length: 12 amino acids. Germline V CDR1 and CDR2: SEHNR, FQNEAQ (reference sequence). CDR3: CSSSLVGGEAFF. The CDR3 DNA is TGTTCCAGCAGCTTAGTTGGAGGTGAAGCTTTCTTT.